This T cell receptor (beta chain) was identified during a study of blood T cell repertoires in COVID-19. Produced via immunoSEQ multiplex PCR; TCRdb's table is partial and in-frame only. The repertoire holds fewer than 400,000 clones, with roughly nine tenths as singletons. Participant ages covered roughly 18 to 90 years across some 25 US areas. V gave up 3 bases and J gave up 4 bases, with 20 bases separating them. Per germline, CDR1 SGDLS and CDR2 YYNGEE. The CDR3 extends over 17 amino acids. The sample comprised PBMCs or T cells enriched from blood (not recorded which). This TCR came from a woman in her 30s who had recovered from COVID-19. The genes are TRBV9 and TRBJ2-1; maybe TRBD2 (5 bases). CDR3 loop: CASSDHRRRTTYNEQFF. The CDR3 region has the DNA TGTGCCAGCAGCGACCACCGAAGGAGGACGACGTACAATGAGCAGTTCTTC.